This TCR beta chain was captured in a study of regulatory T cells in long-lasting Graves disease. With iRepertoire HTBI primers and Arm-PCR of CDR3 regions, TCR beta libraries were built. TCRdb re-analysed the multiplex PCR reads in MiXCR, keeping a single row per CDR3 protein. The profile shows about 350,000 distinct CDR3 sequences, roughly 15% of them singletons. Noted time point: newly diagnosed GD, antithyroid drugs for less than 3 months. The TCR library was made from RNA extracted from PBMCs. An endocrinology department in Xi'an, China, recruited the patients. This CDR3 has 15 amino acids. Germline-derived CDR1 and CDR2 are LGHDT and YNNKEL (reference sequence). The V end was cut by 4 bases, the J end by 1 base, with 13 bases between. At least ten counts were recorded for this clonotype. The antigen remains undetermined. Study-level points and caveats: With persistent disease, TRBV28, TRBJ1-2 and TRBJ2-5 were the favored segments. New patients shared some 970 public clonotypes, fewer than the 2,741 shared by persistent patients.

The data were also submitted as part of a second study, on T cells in Graves' hyperthyroidism and ophthalmopathy. This second report adds: Uncontrolled infection, other autoimmune disease, pregnancy or lactation led to exclusion.

The V gene is TRBV3-1, the J gene TRBJ2-5; D possibly uses TRBD1 or TRBD2 (5 bases each). The receptor was isolated from a woman aged 18-30 years with Graves disease. Material: peripheral blood mononuclear cells (PBMCs), obtained at new diagnosis, from a patient treated with antithyroid drugs. CDR3 DNA: TGTGCCAGCAGCCCAGGGACCGCAATCCAAGAGACCCAGTACTTC. Protein sequence: CASSPGTAIQETQYF.